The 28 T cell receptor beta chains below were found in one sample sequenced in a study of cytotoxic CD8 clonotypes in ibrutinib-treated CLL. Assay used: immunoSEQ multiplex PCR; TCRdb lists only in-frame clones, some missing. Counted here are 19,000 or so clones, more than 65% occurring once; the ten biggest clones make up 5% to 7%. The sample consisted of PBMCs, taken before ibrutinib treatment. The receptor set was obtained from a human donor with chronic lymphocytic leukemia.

The CDR3 DNA sequence: TGTGCCAGCAGAGAAAACGCGAACACCGGGGAGCTGTTTTTT. It translates to CASRENANTGELFF. This sequence joins TRBV2 and TRBJ2-2; D is unresolved. V lost 6 bases to trimming and J lost 0 bases, with 8 bases between them. This CDR3 spans 14 amino acids. Looked up from germline, CDR1 is SNHLY and CDR2 is FYNNEI.

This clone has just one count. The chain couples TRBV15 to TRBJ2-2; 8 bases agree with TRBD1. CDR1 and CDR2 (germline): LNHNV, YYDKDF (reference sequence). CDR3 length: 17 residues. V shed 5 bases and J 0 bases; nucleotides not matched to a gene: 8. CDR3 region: CATSRPWGQANTGELFF. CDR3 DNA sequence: TGTGCCACCAGCCGCCCCTGGGGACAGGCGAACACCGGGGAGCTGTTTTTT. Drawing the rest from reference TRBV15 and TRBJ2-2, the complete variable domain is DAMVIQNPRYQVTQFGKPVTLSCSQTLNHNVMYWYQQKSSQAPKLLFHYYDKDFNNEADTPDNFQSRRPNTSFCFLDIRSPGLGDTAMYLCATSRPWGQANTGELFFGEGSRLTVL.

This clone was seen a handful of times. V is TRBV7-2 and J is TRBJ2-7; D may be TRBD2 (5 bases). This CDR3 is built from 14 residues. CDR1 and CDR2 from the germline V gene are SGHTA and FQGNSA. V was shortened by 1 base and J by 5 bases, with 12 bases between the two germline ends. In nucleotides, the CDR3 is TGTGCCAGCAGCTTAGGCAGCGGCCCGGACGAGCAGTACTTC. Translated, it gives CASSLGSGPDEQYF.

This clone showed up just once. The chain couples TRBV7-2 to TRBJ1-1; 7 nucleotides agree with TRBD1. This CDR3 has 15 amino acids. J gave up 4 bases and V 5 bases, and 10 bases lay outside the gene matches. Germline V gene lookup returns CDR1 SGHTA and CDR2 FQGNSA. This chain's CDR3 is CASSPRQGRPTEAFF. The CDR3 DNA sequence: TGTGCCAGCAGCCCCCGACAGGGAAGGCCCACTGAAGCTTTCTTT.

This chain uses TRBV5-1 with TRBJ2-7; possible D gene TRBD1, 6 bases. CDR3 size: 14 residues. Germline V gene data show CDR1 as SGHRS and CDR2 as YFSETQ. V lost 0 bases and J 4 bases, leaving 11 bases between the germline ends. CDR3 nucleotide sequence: TGCGCCAGCAGCTTGGCGCAGGGGATATACGAGCAGTACTTC. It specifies CASSLAQGIYEQYF. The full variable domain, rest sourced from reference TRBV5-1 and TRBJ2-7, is KAGVTQTPRYLIKTRGQQVTLSCSPISGHRSVSWYQQTPGQGLQFLFEYFSETQRNKGNFPGRFSGRQFSNSRSEMNVSTLELGDSALYLCASSLAQGIYEQYFGPGTRLTVT.

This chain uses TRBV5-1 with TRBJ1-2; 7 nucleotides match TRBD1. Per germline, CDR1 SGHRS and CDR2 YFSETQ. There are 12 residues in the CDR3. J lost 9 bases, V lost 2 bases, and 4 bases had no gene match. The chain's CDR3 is CASSLDRASYTF. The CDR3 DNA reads TGCGCCAGCAGCTTAGACAGGGCTAGCTACACCTTC. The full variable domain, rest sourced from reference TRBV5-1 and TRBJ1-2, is KAGVTQTPRYLIKTRGQQVTLSCSPISGHRSVSWYQQTPGQGLQFLFEYFSETQRNKGNFPGRFSGRQFSNSRSEMNVSTLELGDSALYLCASSLDRASYTFGSGTRLTVV.

The CDR3 sequence: CASSQDTQGGGEKLFF. CDR3 sequence (DNA): TGTGCCAGCAGCCAAGATACACAGGGCGGGGGTGAAAAACTGTTTTTT. The chain combines TRBV4-2 with TRBJ1-4, with D perhaps TRBD1 (6 bases). Looked up from germline, CDR1 is LGHNA and CDR2 is YNFKEQ. Trimming cost V 0 bases and J 7 bases, with 15 bases left between them. This CDR3 region has 16 residues.

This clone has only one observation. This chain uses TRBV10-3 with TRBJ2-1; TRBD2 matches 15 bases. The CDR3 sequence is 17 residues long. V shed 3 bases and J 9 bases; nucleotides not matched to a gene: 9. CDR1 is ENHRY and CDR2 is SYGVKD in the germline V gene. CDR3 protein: CAISEARTSGGAGEQFF. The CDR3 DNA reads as TGTGCCATCAGTGAAGCTAGGACTAGCGGGGGGGCGGGTGAGCAGTTCTTC.

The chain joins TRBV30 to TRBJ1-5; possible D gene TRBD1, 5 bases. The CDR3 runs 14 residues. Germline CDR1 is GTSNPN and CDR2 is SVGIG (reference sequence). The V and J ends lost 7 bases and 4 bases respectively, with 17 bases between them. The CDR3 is CASLRSGGNQPQHF. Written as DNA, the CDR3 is TGTGCCTCCTTGCGCAGCGGGGGAAATCAGCCCCAGCATTTT. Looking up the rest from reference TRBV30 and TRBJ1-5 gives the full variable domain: SQTIHQWPATLVQPVGSPLSLECTVEGTSNPNLYWYRQAAGRGLQLLFYSVGIGQISSEVPQNLSASRPQDRQFILSSKKLLLSDSGFYLCASLRSGGNQPQHFGDGTRLSIL.

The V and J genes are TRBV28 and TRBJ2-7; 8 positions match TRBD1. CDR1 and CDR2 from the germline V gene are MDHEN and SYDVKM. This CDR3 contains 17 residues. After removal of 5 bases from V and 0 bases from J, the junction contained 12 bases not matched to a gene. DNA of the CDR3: TGTGCCAGCAGTCAACTCTGGACAGGGCTGAGCTCCTACGAGCAGTACTTC. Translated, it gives CASSQLWTGLSSYEQYF.

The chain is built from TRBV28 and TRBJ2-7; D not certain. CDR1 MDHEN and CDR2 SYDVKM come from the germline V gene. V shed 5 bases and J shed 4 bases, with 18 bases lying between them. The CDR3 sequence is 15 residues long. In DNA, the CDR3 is TGTGCCAGCAGTCCCCTGGACGCTACCTCGTACGAGCAGTACTTC. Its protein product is CASSPLDATSYEQYF.

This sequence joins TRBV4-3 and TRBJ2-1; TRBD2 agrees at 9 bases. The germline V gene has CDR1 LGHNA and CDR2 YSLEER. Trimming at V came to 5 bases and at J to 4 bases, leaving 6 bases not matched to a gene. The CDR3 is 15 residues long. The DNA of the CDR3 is TGCGCCAGCAGCAAAAGCGGGGGGATGTACAATGAGCAGTTCTTC. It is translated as CASSKSGGMYNEQFF.

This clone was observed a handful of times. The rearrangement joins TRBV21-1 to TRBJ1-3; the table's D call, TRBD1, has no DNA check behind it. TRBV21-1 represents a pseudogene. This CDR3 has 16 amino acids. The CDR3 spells CASSPWTGGSGNTIYF. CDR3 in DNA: TGTGCCAGCAGCCCTTGGACAGGGGGCTCTGGAAACACCATATATTTT.

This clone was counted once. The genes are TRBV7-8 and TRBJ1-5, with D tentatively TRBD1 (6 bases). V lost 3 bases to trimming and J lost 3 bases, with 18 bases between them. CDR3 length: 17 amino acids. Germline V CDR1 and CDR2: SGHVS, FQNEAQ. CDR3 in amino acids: CASSFLTADSPNQPQHF. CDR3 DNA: TGTGCCAGCAGCTTCCTAACAGCGGACAGCCCCAATCAGCCCCAGCATTTT. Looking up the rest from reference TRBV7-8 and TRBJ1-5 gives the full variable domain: GAGVSQSPRYKVAKRGQDVALRCDPISGHVSLFWYQQALGQGPEFLTYFQNEAQLDKSGLPSDRFFAERPEGSVSTLKIQRTQQEDSAVYLCASSFLTADSPNQPQHFGDGTRLSIL.

In DNA, the CDR3 is TGTGCCAGCAGCCAACACGGGACTAGCGGGGGGCCGTCCTACGAGCAGTACTTC. Translating gives CASSQHGTSGGPSYEQYF. The genes are TRBV4-2 and TRBJ2-7; 15 nucleotides align to TRBD2. J lost 1 base, V lost 2 bases, and 6 bases had no gene match. The V gene's germline CDR1 is LGHNA and CDR2 YNFKEQ. The CDR3 sequence is 18 residues long.

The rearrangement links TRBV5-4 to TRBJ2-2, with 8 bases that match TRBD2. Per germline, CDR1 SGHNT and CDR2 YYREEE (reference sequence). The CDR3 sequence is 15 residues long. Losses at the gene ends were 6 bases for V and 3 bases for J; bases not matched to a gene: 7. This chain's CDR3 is CASTHSGGDTGELFF. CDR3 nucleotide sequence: TGTGCCAGCACCCACTCGGGGGGGGACACCGGGGAGCTGTTTTTT.

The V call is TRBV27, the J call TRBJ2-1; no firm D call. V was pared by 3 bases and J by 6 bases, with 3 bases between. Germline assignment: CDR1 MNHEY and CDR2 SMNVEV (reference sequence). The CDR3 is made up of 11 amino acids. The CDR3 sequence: CASSFFNEQFF. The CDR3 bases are TGTGCCAGCAGTTTTTTCAATGAGCAGTTCTTC.

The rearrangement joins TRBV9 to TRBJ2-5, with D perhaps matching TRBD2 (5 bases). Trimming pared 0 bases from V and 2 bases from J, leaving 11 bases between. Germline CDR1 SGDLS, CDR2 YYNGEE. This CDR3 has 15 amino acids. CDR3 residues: CASSVARGPQETQYF. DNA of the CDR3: TGTGCCAGCAGCGTAGCTCGGGGTCCTCAAGAGACCCAGTACTTC. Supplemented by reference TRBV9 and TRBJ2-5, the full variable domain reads DSGVTQTPKHLITATGQRVTLRCSPRSGDLSVYWYQQSLDQGLQFLIQYYNGEERAKGNILERFSAQQFPDLHSELNLSSLELGDSALYFCASSVARGPQETQYFGPGTRLLVL.

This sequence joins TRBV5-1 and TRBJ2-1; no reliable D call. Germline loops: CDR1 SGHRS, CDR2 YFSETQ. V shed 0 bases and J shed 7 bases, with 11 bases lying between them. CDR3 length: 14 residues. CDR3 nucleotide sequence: TGCGCCAGCAGCTTGGGCGTAAAAATTAATGAGCAGTTCTTC. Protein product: CASSLGVKINEQFF.

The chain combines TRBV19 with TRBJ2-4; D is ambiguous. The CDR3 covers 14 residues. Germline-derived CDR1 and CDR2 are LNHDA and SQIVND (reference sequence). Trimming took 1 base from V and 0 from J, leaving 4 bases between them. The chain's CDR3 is CASSIGAAKNIQYF. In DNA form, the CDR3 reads TGTGCCAGTAGTATAGGTGCAGCCAAAAACATTCAGTACTTC.

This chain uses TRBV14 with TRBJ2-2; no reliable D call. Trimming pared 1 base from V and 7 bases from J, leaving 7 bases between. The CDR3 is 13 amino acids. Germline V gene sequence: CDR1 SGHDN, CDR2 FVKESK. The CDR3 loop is CASSQVTGGELFF. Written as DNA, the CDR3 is TGTGCCAGCAGCCAAGTTACTGGCGGGGAGCTGTTTTTT.

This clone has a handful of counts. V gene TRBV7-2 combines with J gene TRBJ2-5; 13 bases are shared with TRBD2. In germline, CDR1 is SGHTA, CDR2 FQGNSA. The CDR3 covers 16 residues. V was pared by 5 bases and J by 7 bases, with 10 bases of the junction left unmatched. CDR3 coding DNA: TGTGCCAGCAGCCCGCCGGGACTAGCGGGGCAGGGGACCCAGTACTTC. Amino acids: CASSPPGLAGQGTQYF.

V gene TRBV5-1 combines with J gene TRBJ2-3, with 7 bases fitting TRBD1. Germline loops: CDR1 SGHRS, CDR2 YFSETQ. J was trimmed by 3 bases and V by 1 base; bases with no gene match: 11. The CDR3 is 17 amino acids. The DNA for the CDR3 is TGCGCCAGCAGCTTGTCACAGGGGCTTCGTGGTACAGATACGCAGTATTTT. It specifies CASSLSQGLRGTDTQYF.

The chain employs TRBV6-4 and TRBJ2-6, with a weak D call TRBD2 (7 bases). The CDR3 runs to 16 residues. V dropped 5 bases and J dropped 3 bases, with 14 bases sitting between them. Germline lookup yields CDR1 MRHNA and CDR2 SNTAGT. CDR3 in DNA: TGTGCCAGCAGTTACTGGGGGGGCAGTGGGGCCAACGTCCTGACTTTC. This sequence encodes CASSYWGGSGANVLTF.

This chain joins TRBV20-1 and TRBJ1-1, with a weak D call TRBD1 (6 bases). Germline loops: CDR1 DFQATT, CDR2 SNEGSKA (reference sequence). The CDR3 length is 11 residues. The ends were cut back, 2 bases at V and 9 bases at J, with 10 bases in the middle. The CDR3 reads CSARPTGKAFF. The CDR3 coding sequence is TGCAGTGCTAGACCCACAGGGAAAGCTTTCTTT.

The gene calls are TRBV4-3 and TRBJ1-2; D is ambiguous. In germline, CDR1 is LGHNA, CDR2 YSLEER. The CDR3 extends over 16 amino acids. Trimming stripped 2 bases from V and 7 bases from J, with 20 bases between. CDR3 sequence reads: CASSQSLIEPYGGYTF. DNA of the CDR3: TGCGCCAGCAGCCAAAGTCTAATCGAGCCCTATGGTGGCTACACCTTC.

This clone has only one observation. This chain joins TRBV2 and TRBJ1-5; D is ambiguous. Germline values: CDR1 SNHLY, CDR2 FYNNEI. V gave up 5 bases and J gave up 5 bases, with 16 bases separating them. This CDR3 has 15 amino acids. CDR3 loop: CASSPLLGGDQPQHF. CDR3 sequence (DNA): TGTGCCAGCAGTCCCCTATTGGGTGGGGATCAGCCCCAGCATTTT.

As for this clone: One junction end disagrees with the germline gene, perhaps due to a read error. The CDR3 reads CASSSTSGVVF. The CDR3 DNA reads TGTGCCAGCAGCTCGACTAGCGGGGTTGTCTTC. This chain links TRBV7-9 with TRBJ2-1; 11 positions match TRBD2. CDR1 is SEHNR, CDR2 FQNEAQ, per germline (reference sequence). This CDR3 has 11 amino acids.